The 7 T cell receptor beta chains below all came from one sample that was sequenced in a study of blood T cell repertoires in COVID-19. Sequencing was performed with immunoSEQ multiplex PCR; in TCRdb, only in-frame clones are kept and a portion is missing. The profile shows 200,000 to 250,000 clones, 65% to 85% of them singletons. Sequenced sample: PBMCs or T cells enriched from blood (not recorded which). The receptors were sampled from a woman in her sixties who had recovered from COVID-19.

The gene calls are TRBV18 and TRBJ1-1; D ambiguous. V lost 0 bases to trimming and J lost 0 bases, with 5 bases between them. The CDR3 has 14 residues. Looked up from germline, CDR1 is KGHSH and CDR2 is LQKENI. In DNA form, the CDR3 reads TGTGCCAGCTCACCACCGGCCGTGAACACTGAAGCTTTCTTT. This translates into CASSPPAVNTEAFF.

The chain uses TRBV7-3 and TRBJ2-1; 9 bases align to TRBD2. V trimming: 1 base; J trimming: 10 bases; junction bases outside the gene matches: 11. Looked up from germline, CDR1 is SGHTA and CDR2 is FQGTGA. The CDR3 runs 16 residues. The CDR3 coding sequence is TGTGCCAGCAGCTTAATTCCTAGCGGGGAACCCGGGGAGCAGTTCTTC. Translated: CASSLIPSGEPGEQFF.

The chain's CDR3 is CASHELAGVQFF. The CDR3, as DNA: TGTGCCAGTCACGAACTAGCGGGCGTACAGTTCTTC. The chain is built from TRBV27 and TRBJ2-1; 9 bases agree with TRBD2. This CDR3 has 12 amino acids. Per germline, CDR1 MNHEY and CDR2 SMNVEV (reference sequence). The V and J ends lost 9 bases and 13 bases, in that order; junction bases with no gene match: 10.

This chain connects TRBV29-1 to TRBJ1-2; 7 bases are a match to TRBD1. CDR1 is SQVTM, CDR2 ANQGSEA, per germline. This CDR3 contains 13 residues. The J segment lost 4 bases and the V segment lost 0 bases, leaving 2 bases of the junction unmatched. CDR3 amino acids: CSVEETGAYGYTF. The DNA of the CDR3 is TGCAGCGTTGAAGAAACAGGGGCCTATGGCTACACCTTC.

V usage is TRBV3-1 (or the pseudogene TRBV3-2) and J usage is TRBJ2-5; D call uncertain. Germline V lookup: CDR1 LGHDT, CDR2 YNNKEL (reference sequence). V was clipped by 4 bases and J by 5 bases, with 11 bases between them. The CDR3 runs 13 residues. The DNA of the CDR3 is TGTGCCAGCAGCCGTAACCACCGGGAGACCCAGTACTTC. Translation gives CASSRNHRETQYF.

The chain recombines TRBV11-3 with TRBJ2-3; the D is unclear. Trimming took 5 bases from V and 4 from J, leaving 10 bases between them. This CDR3 region has 13 residues. Germline V gene sequence: CDR1 SGHNT, CDR2 YENEEA. The CDR3 nucleotides are TGTGCCAGCAGCCAAAATCGGGCAGATACGCAGTATTTT. It is translated as CASSQNRADTQYF.

The chain uses TRBV28 and TRBJ2-1; D is possibly TRBD1 (6 bases). The germline V and J ends were trimmed by 8 bases and 4 bases, with 9 bases remaining between them. The germline CDR1 and CDR2 sequences are MDHEN and SYDVKM. This CDR3 comprises 12 residues. DNA of the CDR3: TGTGCCAGCTATGGACAGTACAATGAGCAGTTCTTC. Its translation is CASYGQYNEQFF.